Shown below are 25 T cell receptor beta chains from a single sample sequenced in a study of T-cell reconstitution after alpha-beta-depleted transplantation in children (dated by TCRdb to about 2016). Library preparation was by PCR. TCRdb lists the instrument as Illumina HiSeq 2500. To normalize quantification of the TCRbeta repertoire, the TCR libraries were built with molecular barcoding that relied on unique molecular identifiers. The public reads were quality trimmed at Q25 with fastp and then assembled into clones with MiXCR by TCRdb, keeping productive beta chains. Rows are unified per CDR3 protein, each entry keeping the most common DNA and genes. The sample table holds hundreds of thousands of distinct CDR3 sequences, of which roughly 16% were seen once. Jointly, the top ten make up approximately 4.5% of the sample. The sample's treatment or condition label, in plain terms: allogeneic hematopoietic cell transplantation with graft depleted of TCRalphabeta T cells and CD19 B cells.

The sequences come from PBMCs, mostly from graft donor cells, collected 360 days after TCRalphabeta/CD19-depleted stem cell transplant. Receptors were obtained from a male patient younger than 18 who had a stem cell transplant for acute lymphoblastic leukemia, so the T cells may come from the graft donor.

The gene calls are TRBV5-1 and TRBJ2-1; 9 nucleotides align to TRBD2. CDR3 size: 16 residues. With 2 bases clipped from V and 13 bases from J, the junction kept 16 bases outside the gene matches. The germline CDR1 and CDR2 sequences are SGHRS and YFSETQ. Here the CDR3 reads CASSLIKAGGPILQFF. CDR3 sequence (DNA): TGCGCCAGCAGCTTAATAAAGGCGGGAGGGCCGATTCTTCAGTTCTTC.

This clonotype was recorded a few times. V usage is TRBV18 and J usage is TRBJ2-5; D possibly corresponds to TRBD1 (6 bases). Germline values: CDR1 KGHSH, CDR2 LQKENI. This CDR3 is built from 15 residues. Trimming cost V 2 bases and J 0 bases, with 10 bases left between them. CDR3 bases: TGTGCCAGCTCACCATTCAACAGGGACCAAGAGACCCAGTACTTC. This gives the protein CASSPFNRDQETQYF.

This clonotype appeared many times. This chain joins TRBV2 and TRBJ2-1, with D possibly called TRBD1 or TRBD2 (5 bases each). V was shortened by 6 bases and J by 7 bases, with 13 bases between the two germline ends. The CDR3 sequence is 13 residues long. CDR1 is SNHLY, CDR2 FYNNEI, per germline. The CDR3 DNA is TGTGCCAGCAGAGGGGAGACCCGGAATGAGCAGTTCTTC. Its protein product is CASRGETRNEQFF. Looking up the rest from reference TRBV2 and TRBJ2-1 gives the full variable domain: EPEVTQTPSHQVTQMGQEVILRCVPISNHLYFYWYRQILGQKVEFLVSFYNNEISEKSEIFDDQFSVERPDGSNFTLKIRSTKLEDSAMYFCASRGETRNEQFFGPGTRLTVL.

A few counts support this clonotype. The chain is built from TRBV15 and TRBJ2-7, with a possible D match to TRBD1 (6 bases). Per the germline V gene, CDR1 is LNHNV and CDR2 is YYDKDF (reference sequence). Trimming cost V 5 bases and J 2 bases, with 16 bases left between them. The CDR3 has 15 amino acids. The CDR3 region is CATSESGQFTYEQYF. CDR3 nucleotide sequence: TGTGCCACCAGCGAATCAGGACAGTTTACCTACGAGCAGTACTTC.

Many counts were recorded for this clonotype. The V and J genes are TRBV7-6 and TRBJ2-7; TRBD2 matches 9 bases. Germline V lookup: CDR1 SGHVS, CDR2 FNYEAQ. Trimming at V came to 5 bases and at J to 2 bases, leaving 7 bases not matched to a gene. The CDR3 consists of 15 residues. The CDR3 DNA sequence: TGTGCCAGCAGCCCCCGGACTAGCGTACCCTACGAGCAGTACTTC. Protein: CASSPRTSVPYEQYF.

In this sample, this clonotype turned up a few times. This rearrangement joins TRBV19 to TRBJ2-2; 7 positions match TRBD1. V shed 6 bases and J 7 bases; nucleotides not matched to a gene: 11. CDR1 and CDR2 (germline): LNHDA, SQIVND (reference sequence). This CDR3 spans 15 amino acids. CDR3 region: CASSPQGTGLGELFF. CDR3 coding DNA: TGTGCCAGTAGCCCACAGGGGACCGGCCTCGGGGAGCTGTTTTTT. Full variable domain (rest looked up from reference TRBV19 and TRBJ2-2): DGGITQSPKYLFRKEGQNVTLSCEQNLNHDAMYWYRQDPGQGLRLIYYSQIVNDFQKGDIAEGYSVSREKKESFPLTVTSAQKNPTAFYLCASSPQGTGLGELFFGEGSRLTVL.

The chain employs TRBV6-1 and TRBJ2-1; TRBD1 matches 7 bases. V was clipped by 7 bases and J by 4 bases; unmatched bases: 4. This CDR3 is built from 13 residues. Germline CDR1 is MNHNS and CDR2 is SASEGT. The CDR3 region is CASKGTAYNEQFF. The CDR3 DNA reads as TGTGCCAGCAAAGGGACAGCGTACAATGAGCAGTTCTTC.

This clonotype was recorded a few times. In DNA, the CDR3 is TGTGCCAGCATGGAAATTTACGAGCAGTACTTC. This gives the protein CASMEIYEQYF. The chain employs TRBV6-7 and TRBJ2-7, with D hard to call. TRBV6-7 is treated as an ORF (open reading frame) with a function not yet certain. V shed 7 bases and J shed 4 bases, with 8 bases lying between them. The CDR3 spans 11 residues.

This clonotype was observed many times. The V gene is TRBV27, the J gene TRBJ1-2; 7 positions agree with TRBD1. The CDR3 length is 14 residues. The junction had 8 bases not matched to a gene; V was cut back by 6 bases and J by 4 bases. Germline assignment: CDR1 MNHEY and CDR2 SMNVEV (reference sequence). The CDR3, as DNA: TGTGCCAGCAGCTTCGACAGGGCTTTCTATGGCTACACCTTC. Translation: CASSFDRAFYGYTF.

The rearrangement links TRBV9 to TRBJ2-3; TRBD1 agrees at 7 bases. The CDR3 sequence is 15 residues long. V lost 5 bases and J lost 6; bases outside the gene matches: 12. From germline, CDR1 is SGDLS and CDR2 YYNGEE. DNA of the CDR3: TGTGCCAGCAGGCAGGGGAGACAGGGTGCCGATACGCAGTATTTT. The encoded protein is CASRQGRQGADTQYF.

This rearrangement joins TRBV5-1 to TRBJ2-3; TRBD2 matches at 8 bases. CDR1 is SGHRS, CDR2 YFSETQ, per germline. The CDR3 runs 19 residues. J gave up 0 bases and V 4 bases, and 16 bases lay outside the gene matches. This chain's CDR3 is CASSRPPPGTRTSTDTQYF. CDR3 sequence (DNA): TGCGCCAGCAGCCGCCCACCTCCGGGGACTAGGACTAGCACAGATACGCAGTATTTT.

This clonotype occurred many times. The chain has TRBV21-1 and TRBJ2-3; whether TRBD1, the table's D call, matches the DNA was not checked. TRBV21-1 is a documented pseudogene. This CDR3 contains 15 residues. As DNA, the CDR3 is TGTGCCAGCAGCAGGGGTAGACAGAGCACAGATACGCAGTATTTT. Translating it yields CASSRGRQSTDTQYF.

The CDR3 region has the DNA TGTGCCAGCTCACCACGCGAAAGCGGGAGGGGACCGAACACCGGGGAGCTGTTTTTT. This translates into CASSPRESGRGPNTGELFF. The J gene is TRBJ2-2, the V gene TRBV18, with 10 bases matching TRBD2. There are 19 residues in the CDR3. Germline CDR1 KGHSH, CDR2 LQKENI. The J segment lost 0 bases and the V segment lost 1 base, leaving 8 bases of the junction unmatched.

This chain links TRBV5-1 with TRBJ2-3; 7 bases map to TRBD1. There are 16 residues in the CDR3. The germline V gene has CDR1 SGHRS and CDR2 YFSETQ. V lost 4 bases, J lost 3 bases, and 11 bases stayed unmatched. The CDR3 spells CASSPQTGRRTDTQYF. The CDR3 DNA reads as TGCGCCAGCAGCCCACAGACAGGGCGAAGGACAGATACGCAGTATTTT. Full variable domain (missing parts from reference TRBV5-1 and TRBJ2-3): KAGVTQTPRYLIKTRGQQVTLSCSPISGHRSVSWYQQTPGQGLQFLFEYFSETQRNKGNFPGRFSGRQFSNSRSEMNVSTLELGDSALYLCASSPQTGRRTDTQYFGPGTRLTVL.

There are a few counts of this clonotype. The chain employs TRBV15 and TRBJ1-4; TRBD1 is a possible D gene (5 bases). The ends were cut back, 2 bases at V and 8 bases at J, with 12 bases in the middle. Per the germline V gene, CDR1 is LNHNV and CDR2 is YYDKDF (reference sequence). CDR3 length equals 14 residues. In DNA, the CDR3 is TGTGCCACCAGCAGACAGGGTACGGGGGAAAAACTGTTTTTT. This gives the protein CATSRQGTGEKLFF.

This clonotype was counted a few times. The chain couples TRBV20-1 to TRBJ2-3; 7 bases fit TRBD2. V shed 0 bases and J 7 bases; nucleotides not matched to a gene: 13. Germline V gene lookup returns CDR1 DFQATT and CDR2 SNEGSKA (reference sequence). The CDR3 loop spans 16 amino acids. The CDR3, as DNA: TGCAGTGCTAGAGATCGGAGGGCTAGCGGAGAGTATACGCAGTATTTT. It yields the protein CSARDRRASGEYTQYF.

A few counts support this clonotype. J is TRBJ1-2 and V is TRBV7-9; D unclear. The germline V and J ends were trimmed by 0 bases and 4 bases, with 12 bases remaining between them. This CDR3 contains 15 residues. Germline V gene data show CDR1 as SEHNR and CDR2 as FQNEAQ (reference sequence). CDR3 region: CASSLAGDSPYGYTF. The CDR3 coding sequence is TGTGCCAGCAGCTTAGCCGGGGATTCCCCCTATGGCTACACCTTC.

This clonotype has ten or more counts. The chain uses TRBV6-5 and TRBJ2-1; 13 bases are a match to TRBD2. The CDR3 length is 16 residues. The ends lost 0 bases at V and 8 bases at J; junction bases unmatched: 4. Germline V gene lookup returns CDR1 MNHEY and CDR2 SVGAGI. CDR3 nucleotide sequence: TGTGCCAGCAGTTACTCGAGGACTAGCGGGAGCGATGAGCAGTTCTTC. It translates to CASSYSRTSGSDEQFF.

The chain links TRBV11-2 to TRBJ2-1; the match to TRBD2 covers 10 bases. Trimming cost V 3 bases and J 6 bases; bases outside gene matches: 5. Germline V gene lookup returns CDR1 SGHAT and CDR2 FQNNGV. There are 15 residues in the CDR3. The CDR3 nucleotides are TGTGCCAGCAGCTTTCGGACTAGCGGCATCAATGAGCAGTTCTTC. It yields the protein CASSFRTSGINEQFF.

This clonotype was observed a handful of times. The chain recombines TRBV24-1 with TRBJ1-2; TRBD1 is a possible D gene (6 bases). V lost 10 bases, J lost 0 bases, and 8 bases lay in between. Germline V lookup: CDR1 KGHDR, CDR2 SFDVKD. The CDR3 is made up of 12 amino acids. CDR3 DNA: TGTGCCACACAGGGACCTAACTATGGCTACACCTTC. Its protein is CATQGPNYGYTF.

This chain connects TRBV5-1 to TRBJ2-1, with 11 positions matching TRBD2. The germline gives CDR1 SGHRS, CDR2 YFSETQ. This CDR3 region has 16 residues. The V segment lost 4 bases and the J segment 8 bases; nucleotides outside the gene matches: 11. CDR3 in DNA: TGCGCCAGCAGCCTCAAGACTAGCGGGATTATCGATGAGCAGTTCTTC. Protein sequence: CASSLKTSGIIDEQFF.

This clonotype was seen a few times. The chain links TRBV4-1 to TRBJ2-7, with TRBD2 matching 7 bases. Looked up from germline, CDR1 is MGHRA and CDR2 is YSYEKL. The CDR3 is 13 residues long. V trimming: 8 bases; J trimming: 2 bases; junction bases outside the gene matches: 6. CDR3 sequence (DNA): TGCGCCAGCGCCGAGGGGAGGGCCTACGAGCAGTACTTC. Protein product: CASAEGRAYEQYF.

The CDR3 nucleotides are TGTGCCAGCAGCTTAAATGATGAGGGTGAAATAGGGGCCAACGTCCTGACTTTC. It is translated as CASSLNDEGEIGANVLTF. V gene TRBV13 combines with J gene TRBJ2-6; D is perhaps TRBD2 (5 bases). V lost 2 bases, J lost 4 bases, and 18 bases lay in between. Per germline, CDR1 PRHDT and CDR2 FYEKMQ (reference sequence). This CDR3 contains 18 residues.

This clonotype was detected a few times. CDR3 amino acids: CAICRKWAGLVLKNIQYF. The CDR3 region has the DNA TGTGCCATCTGTCGCAAGTGGGCGGGTCTTGTACTCAAAAACATTCAGTACTTC. The chain couples TRBV12-3 or TRBV12-4 to TRBJ2-4, with D possibly TRBD2 on 5 matching bases. This CDR3 has 18 residues. The V end lost 10 bases, the J end lost 3 bases, and 28 bases lay between the germline ends.

CDR3 sequence (DNA): TGTGCCAGCAGCCAAACCGGACCGGGTTCACGAGTTGAGCAGTACTTC. Its translation is CASSQTGPGSRVEQYF. The chain carries TRBV14 and TRBJ2-7; no reliable D call. Trimming left V 2 bases short and J 7 bases short, with 21 bases between. The CDR3 spans 16 residues. CDR1 and CDR2 (germline): SGHDN, FVKESK.